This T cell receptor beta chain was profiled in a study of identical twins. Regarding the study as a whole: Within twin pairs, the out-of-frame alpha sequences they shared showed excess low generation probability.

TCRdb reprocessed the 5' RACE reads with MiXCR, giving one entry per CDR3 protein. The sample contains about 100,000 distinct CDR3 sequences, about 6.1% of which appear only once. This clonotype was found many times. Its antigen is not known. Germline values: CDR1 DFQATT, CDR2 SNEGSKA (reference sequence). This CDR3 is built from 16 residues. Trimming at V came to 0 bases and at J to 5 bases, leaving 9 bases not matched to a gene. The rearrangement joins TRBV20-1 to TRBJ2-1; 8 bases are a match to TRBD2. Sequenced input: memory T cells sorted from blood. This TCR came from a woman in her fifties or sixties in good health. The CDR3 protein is CSARDAGGRRNNEQFF. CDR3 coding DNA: TGCAGTGCTAGAGATGCTGGCGGGAGGAGGAACAATGAGCAGTTCTTC.